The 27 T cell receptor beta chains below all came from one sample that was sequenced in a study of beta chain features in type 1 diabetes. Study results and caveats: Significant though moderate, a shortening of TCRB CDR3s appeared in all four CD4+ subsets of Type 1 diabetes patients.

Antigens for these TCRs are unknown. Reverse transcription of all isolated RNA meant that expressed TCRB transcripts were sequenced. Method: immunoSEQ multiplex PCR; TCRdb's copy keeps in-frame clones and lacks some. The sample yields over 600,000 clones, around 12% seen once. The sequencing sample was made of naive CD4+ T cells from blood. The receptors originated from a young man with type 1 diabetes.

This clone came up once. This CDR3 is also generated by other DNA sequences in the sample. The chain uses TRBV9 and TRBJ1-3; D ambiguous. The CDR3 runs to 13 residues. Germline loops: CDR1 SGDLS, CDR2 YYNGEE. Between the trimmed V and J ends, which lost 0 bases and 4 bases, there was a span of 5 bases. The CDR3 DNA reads TGTGCCAGCAGCGTAGGGGAAGGAAACACCATATATTTT. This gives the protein CASSVGEGNTIYF. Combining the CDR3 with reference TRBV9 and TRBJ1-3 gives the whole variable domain DSGVTQTPKHLITATGQRVTLRCSPRSGDLSVYWYQQSLDQGLQFLIQYYNGEERAKGNILERFSAQQFPDLHSELNLSSLELGDSALYFCASSVGEGNTIYFGEGSWLTVV.

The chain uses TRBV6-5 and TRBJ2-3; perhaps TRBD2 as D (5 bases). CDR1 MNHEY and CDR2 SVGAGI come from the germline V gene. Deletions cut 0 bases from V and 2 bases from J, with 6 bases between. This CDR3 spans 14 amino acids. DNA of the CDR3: TGTGCCAGCAGTTACTCCCGGGACACAGATACGCAGTATTTT. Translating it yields CASSYSRDTDTQYF.

The CDR3 bases are TGTGCCAGCAGCTTATTATCTAGCGGGGAAGGGGAGCTGTTTTTT. Residues: CASSLLSSGEGELFF. The V and J genes are TRBV7-8 and TRBJ2-2; 9 bases are a match to TRBD2. V was pared by 2 bases and J by 8 bases, with 6 bases of the junction left unmatched. Germline CDR1 is SGHVS and CDR2 is FQNEAQ. The CDR3 is 15 residues long.

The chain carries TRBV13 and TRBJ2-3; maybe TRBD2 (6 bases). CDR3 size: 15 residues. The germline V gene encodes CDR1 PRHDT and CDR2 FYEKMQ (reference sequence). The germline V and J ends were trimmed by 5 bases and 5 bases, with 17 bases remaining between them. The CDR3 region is CASSRGDSGVDTQYF. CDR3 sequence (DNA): TGTGCCAGCAGCCGCGGGGACTCTGGCGTAGATACGCAGTATTTT.

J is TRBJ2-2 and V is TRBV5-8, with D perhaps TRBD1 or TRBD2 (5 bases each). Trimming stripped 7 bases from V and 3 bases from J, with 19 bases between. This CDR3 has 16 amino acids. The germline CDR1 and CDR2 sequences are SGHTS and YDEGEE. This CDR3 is CASDTRGSSHTGELFF. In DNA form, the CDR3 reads TGTGCCAGCGATACCCGGGGCTCGTCTCACACCGGGGAGCTGTTTTTT.

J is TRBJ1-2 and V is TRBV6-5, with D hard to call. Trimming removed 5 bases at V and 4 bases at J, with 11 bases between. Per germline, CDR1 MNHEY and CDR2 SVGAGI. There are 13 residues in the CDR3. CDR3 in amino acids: CASSPAGLYGYTF. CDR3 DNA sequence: TGTGCCAGCAGTCCCGCCGGCCTCTATGGCTACACCTTC.

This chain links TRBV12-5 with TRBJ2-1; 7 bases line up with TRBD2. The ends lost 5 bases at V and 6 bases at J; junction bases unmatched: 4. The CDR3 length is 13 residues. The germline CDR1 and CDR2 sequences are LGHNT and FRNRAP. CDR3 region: CASGPRGSNEQFF. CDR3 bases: TGTGCTAGTGGTCCCCGCGGGAGCAATGAGCAGTTCTTC.

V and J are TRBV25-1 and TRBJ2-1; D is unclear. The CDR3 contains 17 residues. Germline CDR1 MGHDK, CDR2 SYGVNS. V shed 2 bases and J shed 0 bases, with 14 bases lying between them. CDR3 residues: CASSEPGSLSSYNEQFF. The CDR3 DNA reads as TGTGCCAGCAGTGAACCGGGTTCCTTGAGCTCCTACAATGAGCAGTTCTTC.

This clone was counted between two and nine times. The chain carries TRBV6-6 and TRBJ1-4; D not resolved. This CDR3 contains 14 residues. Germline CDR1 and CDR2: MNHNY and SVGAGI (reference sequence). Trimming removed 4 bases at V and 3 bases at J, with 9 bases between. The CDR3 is CASSWTNSNEKLFF. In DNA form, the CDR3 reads TGTGCCAGCAGTTGGACCAATTCTAATGAAAAACTGTTTTTT.

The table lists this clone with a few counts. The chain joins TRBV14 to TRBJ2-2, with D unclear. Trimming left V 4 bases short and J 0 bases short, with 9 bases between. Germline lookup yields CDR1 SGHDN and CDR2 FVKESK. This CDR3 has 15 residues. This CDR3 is CASSPRSPNTGELFF. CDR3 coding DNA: TGTGCCAGCAGCCCCCGCAGTCCGAACACCGGGGAGCTGTTTTTT.

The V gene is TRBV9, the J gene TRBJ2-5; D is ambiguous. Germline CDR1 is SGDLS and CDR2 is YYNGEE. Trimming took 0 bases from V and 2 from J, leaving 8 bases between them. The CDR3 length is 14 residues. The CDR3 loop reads CASSVGSTQETQYF. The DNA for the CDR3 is TGTGCCAGCAGCGTAGGCAGCACGCAAGAGACCCAGTACTTC. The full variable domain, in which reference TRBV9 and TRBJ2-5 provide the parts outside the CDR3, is DSGVTQTPKHLITATGQRVTLRCSPRSGDLSVYWYQQSLDQGLQFLIQYYNGEERAKGNILERFSAQQFPDLHSELNLSSLELGDSALYFCASSVGSTQETQYFGPGTRLLVL.

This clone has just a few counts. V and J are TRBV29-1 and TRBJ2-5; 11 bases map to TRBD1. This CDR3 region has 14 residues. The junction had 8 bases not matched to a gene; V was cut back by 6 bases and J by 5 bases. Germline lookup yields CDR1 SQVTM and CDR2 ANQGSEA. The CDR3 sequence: CSVGGGQGAETQYF. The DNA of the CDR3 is TGCAGCGTCGGAGGTGGACAGGGGGCTGAGACCCAGTACTTC.

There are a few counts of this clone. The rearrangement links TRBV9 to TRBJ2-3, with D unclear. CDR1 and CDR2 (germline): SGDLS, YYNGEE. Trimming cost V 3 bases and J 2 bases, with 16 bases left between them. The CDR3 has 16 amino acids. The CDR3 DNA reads TGTGCCAGCAGCGGAGGCCCTACGAACCCCACAGATACGCAGTATTTT. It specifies CASSGGPTNPTDTQYF.

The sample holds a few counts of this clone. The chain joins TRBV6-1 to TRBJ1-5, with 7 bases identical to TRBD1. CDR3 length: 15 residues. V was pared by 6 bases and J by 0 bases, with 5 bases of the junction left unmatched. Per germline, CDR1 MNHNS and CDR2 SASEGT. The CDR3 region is CASSLGQTSNQPQHF. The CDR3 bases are TGTGCCAGCAGCCTGGGACAGACTAGCAATCAGCCCCAGCATTTT.

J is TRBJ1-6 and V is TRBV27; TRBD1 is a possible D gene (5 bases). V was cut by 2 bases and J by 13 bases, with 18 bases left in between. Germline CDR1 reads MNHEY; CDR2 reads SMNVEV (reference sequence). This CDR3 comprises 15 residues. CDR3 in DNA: TGTGCCAGCAGTTTAAGGTGGCAGGGAAGCAGTCCCCTCCACTTT. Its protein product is CASSLRWQGSSPLHF.

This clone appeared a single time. The CDR3 sequence: CASSSRTVGEQYF. CDR3 DNA sequence: TGTGCCAGCAGCTCTCGGACAGTTGGCGAGCAGTACTTC. The rearrangement links TRBV7-2 to TRBJ2-7; weak D call: TRBD1 (6 bases). Per the germline V gene, CDR1 is SGHTA and CDR2 is FQGNSA. The V end lost 4 bases, the J end lost 6 bases, and 13 bases lay between the germline ends. There are 13 residues in the CDR3.

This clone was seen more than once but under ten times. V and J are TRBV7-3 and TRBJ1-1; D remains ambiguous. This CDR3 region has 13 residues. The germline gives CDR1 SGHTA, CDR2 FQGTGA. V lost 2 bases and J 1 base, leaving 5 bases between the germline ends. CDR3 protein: CASSLEGNTEAFF. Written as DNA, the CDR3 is TGTGCCAGCAGCTTAGAGGGGAACACTGAAGCTTTCTTT.

The CDR3 region is CASSYSSAVAEAFF. CDR3 in DNA: TGTGCCAGCAGTTACTCGAGCGCCGTGGCTGAAGCTTTCTTT. The V call is TRBV6-5, the J call TRBJ1-1, with D uncertain. V dropped 0 bases and J dropped 6 bases, with 11 bases sitting between them. In germline, CDR1 is MNHEY, CDR2 SVGAGI. The CDR3 loop spans 14 amino acids.

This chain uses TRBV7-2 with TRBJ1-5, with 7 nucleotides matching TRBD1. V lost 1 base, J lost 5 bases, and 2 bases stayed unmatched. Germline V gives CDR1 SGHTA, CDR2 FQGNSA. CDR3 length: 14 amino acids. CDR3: CASSLEQGYQPQHF. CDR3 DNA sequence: TGTGCCAGCAGCTTAGAACAGGGGTATCAGCCCCAGCATTTT.

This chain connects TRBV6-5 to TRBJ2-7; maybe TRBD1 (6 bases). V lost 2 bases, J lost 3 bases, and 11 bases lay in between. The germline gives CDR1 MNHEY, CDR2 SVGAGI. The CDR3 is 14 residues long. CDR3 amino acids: CASSYAGQIYEQYF. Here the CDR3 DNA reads TGTGCCAGCAGTTACGCTGGACAGATCTACGAGCAGTACTTC.

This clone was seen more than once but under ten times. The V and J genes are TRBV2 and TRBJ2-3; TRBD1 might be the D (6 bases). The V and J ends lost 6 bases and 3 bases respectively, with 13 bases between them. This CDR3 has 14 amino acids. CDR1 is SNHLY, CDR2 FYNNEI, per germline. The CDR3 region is CASRREGGTDTQYF. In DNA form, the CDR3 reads TGTGCCAGCAGGCGAGAAGGGGGAACAGATACGCAGTATTTT.

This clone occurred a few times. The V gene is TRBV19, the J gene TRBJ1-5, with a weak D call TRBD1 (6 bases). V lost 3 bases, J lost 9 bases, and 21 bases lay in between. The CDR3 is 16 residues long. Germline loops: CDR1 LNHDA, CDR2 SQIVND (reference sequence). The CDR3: CASSIRGGPLIWPQHF. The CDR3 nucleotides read TGTGCCAGTAGTATTCGGGGGGGCCCCTTGATATGGCCCCAGCATTTT.

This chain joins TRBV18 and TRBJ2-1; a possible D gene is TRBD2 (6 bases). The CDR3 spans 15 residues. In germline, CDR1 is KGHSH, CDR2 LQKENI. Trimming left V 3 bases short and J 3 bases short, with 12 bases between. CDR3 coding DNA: TGTGCCAGCTCACCGGGAGGCCCTGGCTACAATGAGCAGTTCTTC. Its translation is CASSPGGPGYNEQFF.

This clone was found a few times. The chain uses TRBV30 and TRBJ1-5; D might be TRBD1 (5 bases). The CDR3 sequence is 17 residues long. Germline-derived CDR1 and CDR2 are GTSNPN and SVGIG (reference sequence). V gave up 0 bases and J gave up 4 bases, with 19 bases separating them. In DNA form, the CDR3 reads TGTGCCTGGAGTGTGAATTTCGAGGAGGGGTGGAATCAGCCCCAGCATTTT. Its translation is CAWSVNFEEGWNQPQHF.

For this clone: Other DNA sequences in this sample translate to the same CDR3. CDR3: CASSLSRSTDTQYF. The CDR3 DNA is TGTGCCAGCAGCTTAAGCCGGAGCACAGATACGCAGTATTTT. The chain recombines TRBV7-2 with TRBJ2-3; no definite D call. The CDR3 spans 14 residues. Looked up from germline, CDR1 is SGHTA and CDR2 is FQGNSA. Between the trimmed V and J ends, which lost 2 bases and 0 bases, there was a span of 6 bases. The full variable domain, with the rest looked up from reference TRBV7-2 and TRBJ2-3, is GAGVSQSPSNKVTEKGKDVELRCDPISGHTALYWYRQSLGQGLEFLIYFQGNSAPDKSGLPSDRFSAERTGGSVSTLTIQRTQQEDSAVYLCASSLSRSTDTQYFGPGTRLTVL.

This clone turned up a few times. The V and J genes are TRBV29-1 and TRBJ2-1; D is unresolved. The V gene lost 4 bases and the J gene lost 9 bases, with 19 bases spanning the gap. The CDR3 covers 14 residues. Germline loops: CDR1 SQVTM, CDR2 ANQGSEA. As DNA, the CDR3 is TGCAGCGTTGCAAAATCTGGCCATCAAGGTGAGCAGTTCTTC. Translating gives CSVAKSGHQGEQFF.

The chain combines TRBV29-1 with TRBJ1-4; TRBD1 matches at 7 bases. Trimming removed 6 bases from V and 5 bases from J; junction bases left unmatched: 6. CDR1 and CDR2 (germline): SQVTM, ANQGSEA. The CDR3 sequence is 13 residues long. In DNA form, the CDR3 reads TGCAGCGTCGTGGGACAGCCCAATGAAAAACTGTTTTTT. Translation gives CSVVGQPNEKLFF.